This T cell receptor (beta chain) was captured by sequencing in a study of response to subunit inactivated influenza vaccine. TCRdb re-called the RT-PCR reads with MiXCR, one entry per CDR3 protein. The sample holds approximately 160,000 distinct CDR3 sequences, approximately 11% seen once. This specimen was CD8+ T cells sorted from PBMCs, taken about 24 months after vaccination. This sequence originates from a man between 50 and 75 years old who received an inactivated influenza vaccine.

CDR3 residues: CASRTGGQDTQYF. The DNA of the CDR3 is TGTGCCAGCAGGACAGGGGGCCAAGATACGCAGTATTTT. This chain links TRBV7-9 with TRBJ2-3; 10 nucleotides match TRBD1. Germline V gene sequence: CDR1 SEHNR, CDR2 FQNEAQ (reference sequence). V trimming: 6 bases; J trimming: 5 bases; junction bases outside the gene matches: 2. The CDR3 runs to 13 residues.